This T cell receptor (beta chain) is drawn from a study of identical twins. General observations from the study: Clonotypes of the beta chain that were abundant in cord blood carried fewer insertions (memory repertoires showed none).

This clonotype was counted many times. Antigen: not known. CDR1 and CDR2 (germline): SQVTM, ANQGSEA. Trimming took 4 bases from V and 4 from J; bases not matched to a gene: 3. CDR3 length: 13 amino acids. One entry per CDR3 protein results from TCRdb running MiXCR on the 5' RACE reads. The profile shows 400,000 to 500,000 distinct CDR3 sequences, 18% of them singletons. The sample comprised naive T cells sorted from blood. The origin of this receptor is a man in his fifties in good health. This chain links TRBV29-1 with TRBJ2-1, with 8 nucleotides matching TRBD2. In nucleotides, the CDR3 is TGCAGCGTTGCCGGGAGGGCTTACAATGAGCAGTTCTTC. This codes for CSVAGRAYNEQFF.